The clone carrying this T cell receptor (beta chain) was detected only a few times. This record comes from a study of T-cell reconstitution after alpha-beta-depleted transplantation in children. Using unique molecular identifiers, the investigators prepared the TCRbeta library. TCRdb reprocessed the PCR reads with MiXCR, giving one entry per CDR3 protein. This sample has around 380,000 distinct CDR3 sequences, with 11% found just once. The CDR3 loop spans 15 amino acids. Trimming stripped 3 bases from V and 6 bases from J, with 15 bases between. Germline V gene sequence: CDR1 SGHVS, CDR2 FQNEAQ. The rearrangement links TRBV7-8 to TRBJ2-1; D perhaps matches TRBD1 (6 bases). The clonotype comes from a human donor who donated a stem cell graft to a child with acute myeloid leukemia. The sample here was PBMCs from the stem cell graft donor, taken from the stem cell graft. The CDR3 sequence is CASSFESGGFNEQFF. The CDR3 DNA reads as TGTGCCAGCAGCTTTGAAAGTGGGGGCTTCAATGAGCAGTTCTTC.